This TCR beta chain was retrieved from a study of blood T cell repertoires in COVID-19. Background on the study: Samples of COVID-19 (acute and convalescent) were obtained from the United States, Italy and Spain. Nucleic acid was either cDNA or gDNA, and it came from T cells, B-cell-depleted T cells, or PBMCs.

V lost 1 base and J 9 bases, leaving 11 bases between the germline ends. Germline loops: CDR1 SGHAT, CDR2 FQDESV (reference sequence). The CDR3 spans 13 residues. Authors' data handling: Estimation of nucleated cell counts was performed using reference gene primer amplification. TCRdb's table, derived via immunoSEQ multiplex PCR, lists solely in-frame clones and lacks some. Clone size and the V and J calls come from that table; the DNA yielded D and trimming. The data contain some 80,000 clones, around 88% of them singletons. Sequenced: peripheral blood. The rearrangement joins TRBV11-1 to TRBJ2-3; TRBD2 is a possible D gene (6 bases). The receptor comes from a human donor in a cohort sampled during active COVID-19. DNA for the CDR3: TGTGCCAGCAGCTTAGAGTCCGGGGGAACGCAGTATTTT. Protein: CASSLESGGTQYF. The full variable domain, completed using reference TRBV11-1 and TRBJ2-3, is EAEVAQSPRYKITEKSQAVAFWCDPISGHATLYWYRQILGQGPELLVQFQDESVVDDSQLPKDRFSAERLKGVDSTLKIQPAELGDSAMYLCASSLESGGTQYFGPGTRLTVL.